One and the same sample provided the 28 T cell receptor beta chains below, sequenced in a study of T cell responses to AZD1222 COVID-19 vaccine. Only in-frame clones appear in the TCRdb table, and some are missing; sequencing was by immunoSEQ multiplex PCR. Altogether roughly 120,000 clones are present, 80% to 95% being singletons, with the ten largest covering more than 6%. The starting material was peripheral blood, obtained 28 days after the second AZD1222 dose. These receptors originate from an adult who received the AZD1222 COVID-19 vaccine.

The chain links TRBV4-2 to TRBJ2-5; TRBD2 aligns across 9 bases. Germline-derived CDR1 and CDR2 are LGHNA and YNFKEQ. The length of the CDR3 is 14 residues. V gave up 1 base and J gave up 6 bases; unmatched junction bases: 3. The CDR3 DNA reads as TGTGCCAGCAGCCAAGGGACTAGCGAGCAGACCCAGTACTTC. Translating it yields CASSQGTSEQTQYF.

V and J are TRBV29-1 and TRBJ1-2; possible D gene TRBD1, 6 bases. This CDR3 is 14 amino acids long. Germline CDR1 and CDR2: SQVTM and ANQGSEA. Trimming pared 6 bases from V and 0 bases from J, leaving 14 bases between. The CDR3 DNA reads TGCAGCGTGAGGCCACAGGGCCCTAACTATGGCTACACCTTC. This codes for CSVRPQGPNYGYTF.

The chain recombines TRBV5-4 with TRBJ2-1, with D unclear. In germline, CDR1 is SGHNT, CDR2 YYREEE (reference sequence). Trimming cost V 7 bases and J 7 bases, with 18 bases left between them. The length of the CDR3 is 14 residues. The CDR3 sequence: CASVPPGPRNEQFF. The CDR3 bases are TGTGCCAGCGTCCCCCCGGGCCCCAGGAATGAGCAGTTCTTC.

V is TRBV28 and J is TRBJ1-1; D unclear. This CDR3 region has 13 residues. Germline V lookup: CDR1 MDHEN, CDR2 SYDVKM. V lost 7 bases, J lost 1 base, and 10 bases lay in between. The chain's CDR3 is CASTGQANTEAFF. The CDR3 DNA is TGTGCCAGCACGGGCCAAGCGAACACTGAAGCTTTCTTT.

This chain links TRBV27 with TRBJ2-1, with 10 bases lining up with TRBD2. This CDR3 has 13 amino acids. Trimming cost V 9 bases and J 3 bases; bases outside gene matches: 2. Per the germline V gene, CDR1 is MNHEY and CDR2 is SMNVEV (reference sequence). This CDR3 is CASGTSVYNEQFF. The DNA for the CDR3 is TGTGCCAGTGGGACTAGCGTCTACAATGAGCAGTTCTTC.

The genes are TRBV5-1 and TRBJ1-2, with D hard to call. The CDR3 length is 14 residues. Trimming cost V 3 bases and J 3 bases, with 12 bases left between them. CDR1 and CDR2 from the germline V gene are SGHRS and YFSETQ. The DNA for the CDR3 is TGCGCCAGCAGCTCAGAACCTAGCTACTATGGCTACACCTTC. Translated, it gives CASSSEPSYYGYTF.

V is TRBV28 and J is TRBJ1-2, with a possible D match to TRBD1 (5 bases). The CDR3 is 12 amino acids. V was shortened by 6 bases and J by 4 bases, with 9 bases between the two germline ends. Germline CDR1 MDHEN, CDR2 SYDVKM. Written as DNA, the CDR3 is TGTGCCAGCAGGGACACTCTCTATGGCTACACCTTC. Translating gives CASRDTLYGYTF.

This chain joins TRBV10-3 and TRBJ2-1; D is unresolved. Germline loops: CDR1 ENHRY, CDR2 SYGVKD. V gave up 10 bases and J gave up 12 bases, with 16 bases separating them. CDR3 length: 11 amino acids. CDR3 in DNA: TGTGCCACCACCCAGAGTAGGCGGCAGTTCTTC. It specifies CATTQSRRQFF.

This clone was recorded a few times. The rearrangement uses TRBV5-1 and TRBJ1-1; 8 nucleotides line up with TRBD1. Germline CDR1 SGHRS, CDR2 YFSETQ. This CDR3 has 14 residues. With 5 bases clipped from V and 3 bases from J, the junction kept 6 bases outside the gene matches. This chain's CDR3 is CASRDRASDTEAFF. For the CDR3, the DNA is TGCGCCAGCAGGGACAGGGCGTCAGACACTGAAGCTTTCTTT.

This clone was counted a single time. This sequence joins TRBV7-9 and TRBJ1-2; D ambiguous. Germline CDR1 is SEHNR and CDR2 is FQNEAQ (reference sequence). Trimming removed 2 bases at V and 1 base at J, with 5 bases between. The CDR3 runs to 13 residues. The chain's CDR3 is CASSLLDNYGYTF. CDR3 bases: TGTGCCAGCAGCTTATTGGATAACTATGGCTACACCTTC.

The chain links TRBV19 to TRBJ2-2; D unclear. The CDR3 has 14 amino acids. V lost 3 bases and J lost 0, with 5 bases in between. The germline CDR1 and CDR2 sequences are LNHDA and SQIVND (reference sequence). The CDR3 region has the DNA TGTGCCAGTAGTATCCTCACGAACACCGGGGAGCTGTTTTTT. This gives the protein CASSILTNTGELFF.

The chain links TRBV18 to TRBJ1-1, with a possible D match to TRBD1 (5 bases). Looked up from germline, CDR1 is KGHSH and CDR2 is LQKENI. The CDR3 is made up of 13 amino acids. V was pared by 4 bases and J by 0 bases, with 6 bases between. CDR3 nucleotide sequence: TGTGCCAGCTCACTGGGGCTGAACACTGAAGCTTTCTTT. As protein: CASSLGLNTEAFF.

A few counts support this clone. The chain employs TRBV6-1 and TRBJ1-6; 9 positions agree with TRBD1. The germline gives CDR1 MNHNS, CDR2 SASEGT. The CDR3 loop spans 19 amino acids. V lost 1 base and J lost 2; bases outside the gene matches: 9. This CDR3 is CASSEDRGLVQAYNSPLHF. The CDR3 nucleotides read TGTGCCAGCAGTGAAGACAGGGGGCTTGTGCAGGCCTATAATTCACCCCTCCACTTT.

The chain has TRBV29-1 and TRBJ2-2; D is unresolved. The CDR3 has 11 amino acids. The germline CDR1 and CDR2 sequences are SQVTM and ANQGSEA. Trimming took off 5 bases at V and 7 bases at J, with 8 bases between the two ends. Here the CDR3 DNA reads TGCAGCGTTAGAATCAACGGGGAGCTGTTTTTT. Residues: CSVRINGELFF.

The chain links TRBV4-1 to TRBJ1-3; D gene uncertain. With 1 base removed from V and 3 bases from J, the gap between germline ends came to 10 bases. This CDR3 is 15 amino acids long. Germline V CDR1 and CDR2: MGHRA, YSYEKL. The CDR3: CASSQGSTGGNTIYF. The CDR3 region has the DNA TGCGCCAGCAGCCAAGGGTCCACGGGTGGAAACACCATATATTTT.

This clone was picked up one time. The chain links TRBV5-1 to TRBJ2-1; 8 bases align to TRBD2. The CDR3 has 14 amino acids. The V segment lost 0 bases and the J segment 7 bases; nucleotides outside the gene matches: 3. CDR1 is SGHRS and CDR2 is YFSETQ in the germline V gene. The CDR3 is CASSLDPSGNEQFF. The CDR3 DNA reads as TGCGCCAGCAGCTTGGACCCTAGCGGGAATGAGCAGTTCTTC. Full variable domain (outside the CDR3, taken from reference TRBV5-1 and TRBJ2-1): KAGVTQTPRYLIKTRGQQVTLSCSPISGHRSVSWYQQTPGQGLQFLFEYFSETQRNKGNFPGRFSGRQFSNSRSEMNVSTLELGDSALYLCASSLDPSGNEQFFGPGTRLTVL.

The V and J genes are TRBV19 and TRBJ1-1; TRBD1 aligns across 8 bases. Germline V gene lookup returns CDR1 LNHDA and CDR2 SQIVND (reference sequence). This CDR3 region has 15 residues. V lost 1 base, J lost 6 bases, and 7 bases stayed unmatched. DNA of the CDR3: TGTGCCAGTAGTATAGGGACAGGGAGGAGGTCTGAAGCTTTCTTT. Amino acids: CASSIGTGRRSEAFF.

The chain carries TRBV29-1 and TRBJ1-2, with a tentative D call TRBD1 (6 bases). The ends were cut back, 7 bases at V and 0 bases at J, with 21 bases in the middle. The CDR3 is 16 amino acids. CDR1 is SQVTM and CDR2 is ANQGSEA in the germline V gene. CDR3 bases: TGCAGCGCAAGTTTCAGGGGAGAGTTAGCTAACTATGGCTACACCTTC. Protein product: CSASFRGELANYGYTF.

The chain couples TRBV14 to TRBJ2-1; D is undetermined. Trimming left V 4 bases short and J 10 bases short, with 8 bases between. Germline CDR1 SGHDN, CDR2 FVKESK. There are 11 residues in the CDR3. The CDR3 reads CASSRAVEQFF. CDR3 DNA sequence: TGTGCCAGCAGCCGGGCGGTCGAGCAGTTCTTC.

The chain recombines TRBV4-1 with TRBJ2-1; tentatively, D is TRBD2 (6 bases). Germline V gives CDR1 MGHRA, CDR2 YSYEKL. Trimming left V 3 bases short and J 5 bases short, with 14 bases between. The CDR3 is 15 residues long. The CDR3 region is CASSQIPGDNNEQFF. In DNA, the CDR3 is TGCGCCAGCAGCCAGATTCCGGGAGATAACAATGAGCAGTTCTTC.

This rearrangement joins TRBV20-1 to TRBJ1-1, with D unclear. This CDR3 region has 12 residues. Germline V gene lookup returns CDR1 DFQATT and CDR2 SNEGSKA (reference sequence). V was pared by 3 bases and J by 5 bases, with 10 bases between. The CDR3 region has the DNA TGCAGTGCTAGTCGGGGTAAGACTGAAGCTTTCTTT. It codes for CSASRGKTEAFF.

The chain has TRBV5-1 and TRBJ2-6, with TRBD1 matching over 11 bases. With 4 bases clipped from V and 1 base from J, the junction kept 7 bases outside the gene matches. The CDR3 covers 18 residues. Germline V CDR1 and CDR2: SGHRS, YFSETQ. For the CDR3, the DNA is TGCGCCAGCAGCCCGATCGGGACAGGGGGTTCTGGGGCCAACGTCCTGACTTTC. Translated: CASSPIGTGGSGANVLTF.

The chain employs TRBV10-3 and TRBJ2-1; 7 bases match TRBD2. The germline CDR1 and CDR2 sequences are ENHRY and SYGVKD. This CDR3 has 15 amino acids. Trimming removed 2 bases from V and 9 bases from J; junction bases left unmatched: 10. The CDR3 protein is CAISERASGAGEQFF. The CDR3 bases are TGTGCCATCAGTGAGAGGGCAAGCGGGGCTGGTGAGCAGTTCTTC.

This chain joins TRBV5-1 and TRBJ1-3; D not certain. The V end was cut by 4 bases, the J end by 0 bases, with 14 bases between. Germline-derived CDR1 and CDR2 are SGHRS and YFSETQ. This CDR3 spans 16 amino acids. The CDR3 sequence: CASSRGMVNSGNTIYF. In DNA, the CDR3 is TGCGCCAGCAGCCGCGGGATGGTAAACTCTGGAAACACCATATATTTT.

The table lists this clone with a count of one. The chain couples TRBV19 to TRBJ1-5, with D perhaps matching TRBD1 (6 bases). Germline CDR1 and CDR2: LNHDA and SQIVND (reference sequence). CDR3 size: 13 residues. V dropped 6 bases and J dropped 3 bases, with 9 bases sitting between them. The CDR3 bases are TGTGCCAGTAGGAGGGGGACCAATCAGCCCCAGCATTTT. This translates into CASRRGTNQPQHF.

The chain combines TRBV5-8 with TRBJ2-5; D may be TRBD2 (5 bases). In germline, CDR1 is SGHTS, CDR2 YDEGEE. The V end was cut by 4 bases, the J end by 3 bases, with 22 bases between. The CDR3 sequence is 17 residues long. The CDR3: CASSLQTGSGREETQYF. Here the CDR3 DNA reads TGTGCCAGCAGCCTACAGACGGGGTCCGGCCGGGAAGAGACCCAGTACTTC.

The chain is built from TRBV7-8 and TRBJ1-1; D possibly corresponds to TRBD1 (5 bases). V lost 3 bases, J lost 1 base, and 6 bases lay in between. Germline CDR1 reads SGHVS; CDR2 reads FQNEAQ. The CDR3 has 13 amino acids. The CDR3 is CASSLGRNTEAFF. The CDR3 DNA follows: TGTGCCAGCAGCTTGGGACGGAACACTGAAGCTTTCTTT.

J is TRBJ2-3 and V is TRBV25-1; maybe TRBD1 (5 bases). Germline V gives CDR1 MGHDK, CDR2 SYGVNS. The CDR3 is 13 residues long. Trimming left V 10 bases short and J 2 bases short, with 13 bases between. The CDR3 is CATQDKLTDTQYF. The CDR3 DNA reads as TGTGCCACACAGGATAAACTCACAGATACGCAGTATTTT.